What follows are 17 T cell receptor beta chains derived from one specimen sequenced in a study of shared clonotypes between healthy human individuals. Naive CD8 cells comprised CD45RO-negative, CCR7-positively selected cells, excluding terminally differentiated effector memory CD45RA+ cells. Using immunoSEQ multiplex PCR, the repertoire was profiled, and TCRdb retains in-frame clones only, with some absent. Of some 2.1 million clones in the sample, about 95% were seen once. The sequenced sample was naive CD8+ T cells sorted from blood. These receptors all stem from a young man in good health.

As concerns this clone: This sample includes further DNA sequences coding for the same CDR3. The rearrangement uses TRBV11-2 and TRBJ2-7; weak D call: TRBD2 (7 bases). This CDR3 is built from 12 residues. Trimming took off 3 bases at V and 6 bases at J, with 9 bases between the two ends. From germline, CDR1 is SGHAT and CDR2 FQNNGV. The CDR3 here is CASSLGGPEQYF. The DNA of the CDR3 is TGTGCCAGCAGCTTGGGGGGGCCCGAGCAGTACTTC.

This chain connects TRBV5-5 to TRBJ1-5, with D unresolved. Between the trimmed V and J ends, which lost 0 bases and 7 bases, there was a span of 8 bases. Germline lookup yields CDR1 SGHKS and CDR2 YYEKEE (reference sequence). The CDR3 covers 13 residues. CDR3 region: CASSLGAEQPQHF. The CDR3 nucleotides read TGTGCCAGCAGCTTGGGGGCGGAACAGCCCCAGCATTTT.

V usage is TRBV2 and J usage is TRBJ2-3; D is possibly TRBD2 (6 bases). The germline V gene has CDR1 SNHLY and CDR2 FYNNEI. This CDR3 contains 16 residues. V shed 5 bases and J shed 7 bases, with 22 bases lying between them. Written as DNA, the CDR3 is TGTGCCAGCAGTCCGGGGAATGGCGGGATAGCGAATACGCAGTATTTT. Its protein product is CASSPGNGGIANTQYF.

The chain recombines TRBV2 with TRBJ1-5; TRBD1 is a possible D gene (5 bases). CDR1 is SNHLY and CDR2 is FYNNEI in the germline V gene. The CDR3 is made up of 14 amino acids. The V end lost 7 bases, the J end lost 6 bases, and 16 bases lay between the germline ends. DNA of the CDR3: TGTGCCAGCAACCTAGGGCAGGGCGGTCAGCCCCAGCATTTT. Its translation: CASNLGQGGQPQHF.

This rearrangement joins TRBV28 to TRBJ2-5; 7 nucleotides match TRBD2. Germline V gene lookup returns CDR1 MDHEN and CDR2 SYDVKM. The length of the CDR3 is 15 residues. Unmatched junction bases numbered 16, after V lost 11 bases and J lost 4 bases. The CDR3 sequence is CAGRPSGSIGETQYF. The CDR3 nucleotides read TGTGCCGGTAGACCTAGCGGCAGTATTGGAGAGACCCAGTACTTC.

Notes on this clone: Other DNA sequences in this sample translate to the same CDR3. The chain links TRBV28 to TRBJ2-3; D might be TRBD1 or TRBD2, each matching 6 bases. The CDR3 contains 13 residues. Trimming took off 2 bases at V and 4 bases at J, with 7 bases between the two ends. In germline, CDR1 is MDHEN, CDR2 SYDVKM. The CDR3 loop is CASSLRGPDTQYF. CDR3 bases: TGTGCCAGCAGTTTACGGGGGCCAGATACGCAGTATTTT.

This chain links TRBV6-1 with TRBJ1-3; the D is unclear. Germline loops: CDR1 MNHNS, CDR2 SASEGT. The CDR3 contains 17 residues. Deletions cut 1 base from V and 0 bases from J, with 13 bases between. This CDR3 is CASSEVGFPSSGNTIYF. The CDR3 DNA reads TGTGCCAGCAGTGAAGTTGGATTCCCTAGCTCTGGAAACACCATATATTTT.

The chain couples TRBV28 to TRBJ1-3; possibly TRBD1 for D (5 bases). V lost 2 bases and J lost 3, with 20 bases in between. The CDR3 consists of 18 residues. The germline gives CDR1 MDHEN, CDR2 SYDVKM. CDR3 DNA sequence: TGTGCCAGCAGTTTAAGAGGTGTTGCAGGGTATAGTGGAAACACCATATATTTT. Translation gives CASSLRGVAGYSGNTIYF. Filled out from reference TRBV28 and TRBJ1-3, the complete variable domain reads DVKVTQSSRYLVKRTGEKVFLECVQDMDHENMFWYRQDPGLGLRLIYFSYDVKMKEKGDIPEGYSVSREKKERFSLILESASTNQTSMYLCASSLRGVAGYSGNTIYFGEGSWLTVV.

The rearrangement uses TRBV4-3 and TRBJ2-1; D is uncertain. The CDR3 is 13 residues long. Germline V CDR1 and CDR2: LGHNA, YSLEER. Deletions cut 1 base from V and 6 bases from J, with 7 bases between. As DNA, the CDR3 is TGCGCCAGCAGCCAAGCGCCCGGCAATGAGCAGTTCTTC. Residues: CASSQAPGNEQFF.

Written as DNA, the CDR3 is TGTGCCAGCAGTTTGACGGACAAGAACACTGAAGCTTTCTTT. It codes for CASSLTDKNTEAFF. The chain combines TRBV28 with TRBJ1-1; perhaps TRBD1 as D (5 bases). Trimming cost V 3 bases and J 1 base, with 9 bases left between them. Germline loops: CDR1 MDHEN, CDR2 SYDVKM. The CDR3 consists of 14 residues.

The CDR3: CASSTPTGGFLEQYF. For the CDR3, the DNA is TGTGCCAGCAGTACTCCGACAGGGGGCTTTCTCGAGCAGTACTTC. This sequence joins TRBV6-5 and TRBJ2-7, with TRBD1 matching 10 bases. The germline V gene has CDR1 MNHEY and CDR2 SVGAGI. The trim removed 5 bases at V and 6 bases at J, leaving 10 bases unmatched. CDR3 size: 15 residues.

V and J are TRBV6-5 and TRBJ2-1; tentative D call: TRBD2 (5 bases). CDR3 length equals 15 residues. From germline, CDR1 is MNHEY and CDR2 SVGAGI. The V end lost 2 bases, the J end lost 7 bases, and 15 bases lay between the germline ends. CDR3 protein: CASSYASGGGNEQFF. The CDR3, as DNA: TGTGCCAGCAGTTACGCGTCTGGAGGTGGTAATGAGCAGTTCTTC.

The sample holds one count of this clone. The chain uses TRBV4-1 and TRBJ1-1; TRBD1 might be the D (5 bases). This CDR3 has 15 residues. The V and J ends lost 0 bases and 2 bases respectively, with 10 bases between them. CDR1 and CDR2 from the germline V gene are MGHRA and YSYEKL. The CDR3 loop reads CASSQDPTGNTEAFF. In nucleotides, the CDR3 is TGCGCCAGCAGCCAAGACCCTACAGGCAACACTGAAGCTTTCTTT.

The chain combines TRBV7-6 with TRBJ2-5; no reliable D call. Germline loops: CDR1 SGHVS, CDR2 FNYEAQ. V shed 5 bases and J shed 4 bases, with 11 bases lying between them. This CDR3 is built from 13 residues. The CDR3 bases are TGTGCCAGCAGCCCCCAAGGGCGAGAGACCCAGTACTTC. This codes for CASSPQGRETQYF. Filled out from reference TRBV7-6 and TRBJ2-5, the complete variable domain reads GAGVSQSPRYKVTKRGQDVALRCDPISGHVSLYWYRQALGQGPEFLTYFNYEAQQDKSGLPNDRFSAERPEGSISTLTIQRTEQRDSAMYRCASSPQGRETQYFGPGTRLLVL.

The chain has TRBV5-1 and TRBJ2-3; 13 nucleotides match TRBD2. Trimming took 4 bases from V and 0 from J; bases not matched to a gene: 8. The CDR3 runs 18 residues. Germline V CDR1 and CDR2: SGHRS, YFSETQ. CDR3 DNA: TGCGCCAGCAGCCTCGGGACTAGCGGGGTCCCTAGCACAGATACGCAGTATTTT. It specifies CASSLGTSGVPSTDTQYF.

Remarks on this clone: Other nucleotide sequences from this sample produce the same CDR3. The chain employs TRBV29-1 and TRBJ2-7; D remains unclear. V lost 3 bases, J lost 1 base, and 4 bases lay in between. Germline values: CDR1 SQVTM, CDR2 ANQGSEA. The CDR3 is made up of 11 amino acids. Written as DNA, the CDR3 is TGCAGCGTTGAGGAGTCCTACGAGCAGTACTTC. Amino acid sequence: CSVEESYEQYF.

The J gene is TRBJ2-1, the V gene TRBV7-9; a weak D match, TRBD1 (5 bases). The CDR3 spans 15 residues. Deletions cut 3 bases from V and 3 bases from J, with 12 bases between. Germline CDR1 and CDR2: SEHNR and FQNEAQ (reference sequence). As DNA, the CDR3 is TGTGCCAGCAGCTTCCCCCAAGGGGACTACAATGAGCAGTTCTTC. Amino acids: CASSFPQGDYNEQFF. Looking up the rest from reference TRBV7-9 and TRBJ2-1 gives the full variable domain: DTGVSQNPRHKITKRGQNVTFRCDPISEHNRLYWYRQTLGQGPEFLTYFQNEAQLEKSRLLSDRFSAERPKGSFSTLEIQRTEQGDSAMYLCASSFPQGDYNEQFFGPGTRLTVL.